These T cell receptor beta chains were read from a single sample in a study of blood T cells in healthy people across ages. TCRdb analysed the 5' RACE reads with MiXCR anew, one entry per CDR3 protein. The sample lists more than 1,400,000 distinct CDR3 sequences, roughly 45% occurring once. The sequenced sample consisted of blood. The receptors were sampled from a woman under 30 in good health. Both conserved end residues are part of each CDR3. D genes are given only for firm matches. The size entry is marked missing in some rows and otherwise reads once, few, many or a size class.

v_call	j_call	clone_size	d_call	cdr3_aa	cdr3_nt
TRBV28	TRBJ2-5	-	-	CASGLVGQLQETQYF	TGTGCCAGCGGCCTAGTCGGACAGCTACAAGAGACCCAGTACTTC
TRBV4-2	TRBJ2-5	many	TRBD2	CASSQTSGETQYF	TGTGCCAGCAGCCAAACTAGCGGAGAGACCCAGTACTTC
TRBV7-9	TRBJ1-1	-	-	CASSLGLSEAFF	TGTGCCAGCAGCTTAGGCCTTTCCGAAGCTTTCTTT
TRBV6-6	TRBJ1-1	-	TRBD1	CASSAPGQGEGTGAFF	TGTGCCAGCAGTGCCCCGGGACAGGGCGAGGGCACTGGAGCTTTCTTT
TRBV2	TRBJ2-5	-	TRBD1	CASRAGTGGQETQYF	TGTGCCAGCAGGGCTGGGACAGGGGGTCAAGAGACCCAGTACTTC
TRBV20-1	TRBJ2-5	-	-	CSARTNQETQYF	TGCAGTGCGCGGACTAACCAAGAGACCCAGTACTTC
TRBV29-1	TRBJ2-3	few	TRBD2	CSLILAASTDTQYF	TGCAGCCTTATCCTAGCGGCTAGCACAGATACGCAGTATTTT
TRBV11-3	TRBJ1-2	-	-	CASSFQDLYGYTF	TGTGCCAGCAGCTTTCAGGACCTCTATGGCTACACCTTC
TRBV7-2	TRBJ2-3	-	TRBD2	CASSSTSGRASTDTQYF	TGTGCCAGCAGTTCCACTAGCGGGAGGGCCTCTACAGATACGCAGTATTTT
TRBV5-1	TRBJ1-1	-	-	CASSLDGRYTEAFF	TGCGCCAGCAGCTTGGACGGACGTTACACTGAAGCTTTCTTT
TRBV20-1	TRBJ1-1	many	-	CSAPGAANTEAFF	TGCAGTGCTCCAGGGGCCGCGAACACTGAAGCTTTCTTT
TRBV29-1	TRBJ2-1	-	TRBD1	CSVEDLETGVYNEQFF	TGCAGCGTTGAAGATCTGGAGACAGGGGTTTACAATGAGCAGTTCTTC
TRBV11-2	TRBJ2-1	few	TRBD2	CASSFGRGRAYNEQFF	TGTGCCAGCAGCTTTGGACGCGGGAGGGCCTACAATGAGCAGTTCTTC
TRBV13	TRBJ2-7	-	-	CASSLSRSGLYEQYF	TGTGCCAGTAGCCTGTCCCGATCAGGGCTGTACGAGCAGTACTTC
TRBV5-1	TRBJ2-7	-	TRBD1	CASCLKDRDYEQYF	TGCGCCAGCTGCTTGAAGGACAGGGACTACGAGCAGTACTTC
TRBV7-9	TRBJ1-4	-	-	CASSPREATNEKLFF	TGTGCCAGCAGCCCAAGGGAGGCTACTAATGAAAAACTGTTTTTT
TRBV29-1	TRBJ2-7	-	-	CSVEDPRERDQTTYNEQYF	TGCAGCGTTGAAGATCCCCGCGAGAGGGACCAAACGACGTACAATGAGCAGTACTTC
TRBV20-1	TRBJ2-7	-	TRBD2	CSARVRAGPLYEQYF	TGCAGTGCTAGAGTTAGAGCGGGGCCCCTTTACGAGCAGTACTTC
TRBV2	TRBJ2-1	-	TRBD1	CASSEPSDRGFYNEQFF	TGTGCCAGCAGTGAACCCTCCGACAGGGGATTCTACAATGAGCAGTTCTTC
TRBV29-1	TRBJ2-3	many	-	CSVLASGDTQYF	TGCAGCGTTCTAGCCTCGGGGGATACGCAGTATTTT
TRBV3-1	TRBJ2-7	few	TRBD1	CASSPMGYLDRGLGEQYF	TGTGCCAGCAGCCCAATGGGATACCTCGACAGGGGGCTGGGGGAGCAGTACTTC
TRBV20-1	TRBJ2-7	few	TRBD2	CSAKLAGGHYEQYF	TGCAGTGCTAAGCTAGCGGGAGGCCACTACGAGCAGTACTTC
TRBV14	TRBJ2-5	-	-	CASSQGLSTVRETQYF	TGTGCCAGCAGCCAAGGGTTGTCTACAGTGCGGGAGACCCAGTACTTC
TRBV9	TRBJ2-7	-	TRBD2	CASSPLPGTTHNEQYF	TGTGCCAGCAGCCCCCTCCCCGGGACTACCCACAATGAGCAGTACTTC
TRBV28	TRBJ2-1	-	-	CASSPMVFEQFF	TGTGCCAGCAGTCCAATGGTTTTCGAGCAGTTCTTC
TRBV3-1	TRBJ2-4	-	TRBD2	CASRASGRWDEQYF	TGTGCCAGCAGGGCTAGCGGAAGGTGGGATGAGCAGTACTTC
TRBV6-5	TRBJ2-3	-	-	CASSYPDGASTDTQYF	TGTGCCAGCAGTTACCCAGACGGGGCTAGCACAGATACGCAGTATTTT
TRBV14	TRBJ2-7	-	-	CASSQVVLTYNEQYF	TGTGCCAGCAGCCAAGTGGTGCTAACCTACAATGAGCAGTACTTC
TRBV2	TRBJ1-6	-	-	CASSENPLQGSPPHF	TGTGCCAGCAGTGAGAACCCCCTTCAGGGCTCACCCCCCCACTTT
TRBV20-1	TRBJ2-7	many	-	CSARDQGYEQYF	TGCAGTGCTAGAGATCAGGGCTACGAGCAGTACTTC
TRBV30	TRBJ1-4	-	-	CAWSVGTPPKLFF	TGTGCCTGGAGTGTGGGTACCCCTCCAAAACTGTTTTTT
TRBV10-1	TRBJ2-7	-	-	CASSDAGTVYEQYF	TGCGCCAGCAGTGATGCGGGGACGGTCTACGAGCAGTACTTC
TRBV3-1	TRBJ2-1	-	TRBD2	CASSPIILTASGTLGEQFF	TGTGCCAGCAGCCCCATCATCCTCACAGCTAGCGGAACCCTAGGTGAGCAGTTCTTC
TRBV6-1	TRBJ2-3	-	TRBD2	CASSERTSGRGSTDTQYF	TGTGCCAGCAGTGAAAGGACTAGCGGGAGAGGGAGCACAGATACGCAGTATTTT
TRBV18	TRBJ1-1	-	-	CASSPPAGKEMNTEAFF	TGTGCCAGCTCACCACCTGCAGGGAAGGAGATGAACACTGAAGCTTTCTTT
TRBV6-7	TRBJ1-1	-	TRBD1	CASSSSVKAGQLNTEAFF	TGTGCCAGCAGTTCCTCGGTTAAGGCGGGACAGTTGAACACTGAAGCTTTCTTT
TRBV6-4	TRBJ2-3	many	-	CASSDSAGSTDTQYF	TGTGCCAGCAGTGACTCGGCGGGGAGCACAGATACGCAGTATTTT
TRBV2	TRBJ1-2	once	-	CASSGTEDNYGYTF	TGTGCCAGCAGTGGGACAGAGGATAACTATGGCTACACCTTC
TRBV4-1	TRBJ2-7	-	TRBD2	CASSQDLPSSGGPNEQYF	TGCGCCAGCAGCCAAGATCTGCCATCTAGCGGCGGGCCCAACGAGCAGTACTTC
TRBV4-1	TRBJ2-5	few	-	CASSQDFREQYF	TGCGCCAGCAGCCAAGATTTTCGGGAGCAGTACTTC
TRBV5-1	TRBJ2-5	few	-	CASSLRPTEETQYF	TGCGCCAGCAGCCTCAGACCGACGGAAGAGACCCAGTACTTC
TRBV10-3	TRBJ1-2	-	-	CAISEPRDGLDYGYTF	TGTGCCATCAGTGAGCCGCGTGATGGGTTGGACTATGGCTACACCTTC
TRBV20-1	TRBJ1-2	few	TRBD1	CSASFLGGQGQNYGYTF	TGCAGTGCTAGTTTTTTGGGGGGACAGGGACAGAACTATGGCTACACCTTC
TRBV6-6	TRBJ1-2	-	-	CASSYPGQLDGYTF	TGTGCCAGCAGTTACCCCGGACAGCTAGATGGCTACACCTTC
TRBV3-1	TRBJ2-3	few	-	CASSQYPDGTQYF	TGTGCCAGCAGCCAGTACCCGGATGGTACGCAGTATTTT
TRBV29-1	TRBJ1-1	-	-	CSVATTAGTEAFF	TGCAGCGTCGCAACAACTGCAGGCACTGAAGCTTTCTTT
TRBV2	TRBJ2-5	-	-	CASSSLTQETQYF	TGTGCCAGCAGTTCTTTGACCCAAGAGACCCAGTACTTC
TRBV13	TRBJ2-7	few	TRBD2	CASSFTSAGEQYF	TGTGCCAGCAGCTTCACTAGCGCGGGTGAGCAGTACTTC